This TCR beta chain came from a study of cytomegalovirus exposure and HLA in healthy donors. Study-level findings and limits: It was assumed in the presence/absence analyses that sequencing depth was roughly uniform across donors. The study listed approximately 160 cytomegalovirus-associated TCR beta chains. Several of the most significant clusters appeared linked to common viral pathogens, based on a later analysis.

It was with 60 Vbeta and 13 Jbeta primers that the PCR ran. Measured with immunoSEQ multiplex PCR; TCRdb has only the in-frame clones, and not every one. The table shows tens of thousands of clones, with around 78% occurring only once. Worth noting for this clone: The antigen is not known. An end of the junction differs from the germline gene, which may be a read error.

CDR1 is MDHEN, CDR2 SYDVKM, per germline. The CDR3 is made up of 12 amino acids. This sequence joins TRBV28 and TRBJ2-7; TRBD1 matches 9 bases. The clonotype originates from a man aged 50 or older in good health and CMV-seronegative. Sequencing was done on a sample of PBMCs. CDR3 residues: CASSQMSRDRAF. The DNA of the CDR3 is TGTGCCAGCAGTCAAATGTCCCGGGACAGGGCCTTC.